Shown below are 3 T cell receptor beta chains from a single sample sequenced in a study of regulatory T cells in long-lasting Graves disease. The time point was: newly diagnosed GD, antithyroid drugs for less than 3 months. The TCR library used RNA extracted from PBMCs. Sequencing libraries for TCR beta were prepared with iRepertoire HTBI primers and Arm-PCR of CDR3 regions. Each CDR3 protein gets one entry after TCRdb re-called the multiplex PCR reads with MiXCR. Among 550,000 to 600,000 distinct CDR3 sequences listed, 16% were seen once. In addition, the sample was reused for a study of T cells in Graves' hyperthyroidism and ophthalmopathy.

The material sequenced was peripheral blood mononuclear cells (PBMCs), taken at new diagnosis, from a patient treated with antithyroid drugs. These receptors came from a man aged 18 to 30 with Graves disease.

This clonotype has just a few counts. The CDR3 sequence: CASSPYTTTNEKLFF. CDR3 DNA: TGTGCCAGCAGCCCATACACGACAACTAATGAAAAACTGTTTTTT. The genes are TRBV7-8 and TRBJ1-4, with D uncertain. The CDR3 length is 15 residues. Germline values: CDR1 SGHVS, CDR2 FQNEAQ. Trimming removed 5 bases at V and 0 bases at J, with 10 bases between.

This clonotype was found many times. V usage is TRBV12-5 and J usage is TRBJ2-2; D might be TRBD2 (6 bases). V lost 0 bases and J lost 3, with 20 bases in between. Germline V lookup: CDR1 LGHNT, CDR2 FRNRAP. The CDR3 loop spans 19 amino acids. CDR3 loop: CASGLVRPSATWDTGELFF. The CDR3 DNA reads as TGTGCTAGTGGTTTGGTACGGCCTAGCGCAACCTGGGACACCGGGGAGCTGTTTTTT.

This clonotype was observed many times. The chain couples TRBV20-1 to TRBJ1-5; D is ambiguous. The CDR3 spans 14 residues. V was cut by 3 bases and J by 1 base, with 10 bases left in between. Per the germline V gene, CDR1 is DFQATT and CDR2 is SNEGSKA (reference sequence). The CDR3 protein is CSASYGVSNQPQHF. DNA of the CDR3: TGCAGTGCTAGTTATGGGGTGAGCAATCAGCCCCAGCATTTT.